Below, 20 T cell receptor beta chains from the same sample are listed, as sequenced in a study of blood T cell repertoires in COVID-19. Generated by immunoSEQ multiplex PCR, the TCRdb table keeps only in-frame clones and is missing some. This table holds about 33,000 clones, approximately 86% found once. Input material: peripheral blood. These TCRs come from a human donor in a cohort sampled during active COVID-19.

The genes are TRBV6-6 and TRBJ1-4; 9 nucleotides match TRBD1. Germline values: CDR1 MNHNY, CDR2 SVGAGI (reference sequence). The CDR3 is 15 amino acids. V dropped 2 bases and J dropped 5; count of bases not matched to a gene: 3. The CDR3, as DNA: TGTGCCAGCAGTTACACAGGGGGCGGGAATGAAAAACTGTTTTTT. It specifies CASSYTGGGNEKLFF.

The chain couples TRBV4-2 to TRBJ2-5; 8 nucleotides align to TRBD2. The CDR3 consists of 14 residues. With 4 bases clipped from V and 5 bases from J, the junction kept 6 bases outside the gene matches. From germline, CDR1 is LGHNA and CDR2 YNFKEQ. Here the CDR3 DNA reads TGTGCCAGCAGCCCCGGGACTAGAGGGGAGACCCAGTACTTC. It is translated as CASSPGTRGETQYF.

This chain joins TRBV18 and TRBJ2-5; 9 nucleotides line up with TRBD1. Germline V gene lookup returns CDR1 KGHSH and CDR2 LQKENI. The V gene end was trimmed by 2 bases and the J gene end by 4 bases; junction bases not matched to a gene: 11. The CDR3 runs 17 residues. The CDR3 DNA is TGTGCCAGCTCACCATACCATGCCGGGACAGGGCTAGAGACCCAGTACTTC. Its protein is CASSPYHAGTGLETQYF. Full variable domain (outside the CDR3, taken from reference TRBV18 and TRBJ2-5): NAGVMQNPRHLVRRRGQEARLRCSPMKGHSHVYWYRQLPEEGLKFMVYLQKENIIDESGMPKERFSAEFPKEGPSILRIQQVVRGDSAAYFCASSPYHAGTGLETQYFGPGTRLLVL.

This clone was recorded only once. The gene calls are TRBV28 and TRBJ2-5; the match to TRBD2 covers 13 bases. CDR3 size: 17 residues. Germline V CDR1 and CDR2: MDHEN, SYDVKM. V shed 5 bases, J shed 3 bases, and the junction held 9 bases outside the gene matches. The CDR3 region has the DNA TGTGCCAGCAGTCAACCGACTAGCGGGAGGTCTAAAGAGACCCAGTACTTC. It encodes CASSQPTSGRSKETQYF.

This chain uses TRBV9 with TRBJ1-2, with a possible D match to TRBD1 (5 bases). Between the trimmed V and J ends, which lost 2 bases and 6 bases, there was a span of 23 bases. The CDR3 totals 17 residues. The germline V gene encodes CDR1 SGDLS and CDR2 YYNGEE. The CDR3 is CASSVGPGTLQGDGYTF. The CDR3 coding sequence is TGTGCCAGCAGCGTGGGTCCGGGGACTCTCCAAGGGGATGGCTACACCTTC.

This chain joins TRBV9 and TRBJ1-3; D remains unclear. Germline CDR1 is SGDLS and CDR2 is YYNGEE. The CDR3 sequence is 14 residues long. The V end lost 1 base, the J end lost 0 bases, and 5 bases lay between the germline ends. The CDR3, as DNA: TGTGCCAGCAGCGTAATGGCCTCTGGAAACACCATATATTTT. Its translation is CASSVMASGNTIYF.

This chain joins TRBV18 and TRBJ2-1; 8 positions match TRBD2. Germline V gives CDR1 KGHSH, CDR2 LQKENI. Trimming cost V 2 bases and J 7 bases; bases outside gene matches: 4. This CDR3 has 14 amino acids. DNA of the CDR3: TGTGCCAGCTCACCAGTCGGGGGGGAGAATGAGCAGTTCTTC. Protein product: CASSPVGGENEQFF.

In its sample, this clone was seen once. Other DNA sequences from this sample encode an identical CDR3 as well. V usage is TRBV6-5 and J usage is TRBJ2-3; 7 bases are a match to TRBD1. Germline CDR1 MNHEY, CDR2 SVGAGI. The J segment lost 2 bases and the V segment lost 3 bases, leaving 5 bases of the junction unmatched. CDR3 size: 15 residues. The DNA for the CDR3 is TGTGCCAGCAGTTATCGGACAGGCAACACAGATACGCAGTATTTT. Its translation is CASSYRTGNTDTQYF.

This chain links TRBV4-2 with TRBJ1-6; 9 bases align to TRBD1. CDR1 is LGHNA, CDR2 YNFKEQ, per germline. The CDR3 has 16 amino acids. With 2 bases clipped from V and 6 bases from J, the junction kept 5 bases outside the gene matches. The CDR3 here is CASSQTRTGANSPLHF. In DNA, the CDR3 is TGTGCCAGCAGCCAAACCCGGACAGGGGCTAATTCACCCCTCCACTTT.

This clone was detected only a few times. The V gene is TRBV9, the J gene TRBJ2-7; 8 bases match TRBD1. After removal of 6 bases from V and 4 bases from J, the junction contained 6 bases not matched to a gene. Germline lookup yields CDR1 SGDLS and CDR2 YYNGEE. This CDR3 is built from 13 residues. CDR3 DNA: TGTGCCAGCAACAAACAGGGGGGATACGAGCAGTACTTC. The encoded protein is CASNKQGGYEQYF.

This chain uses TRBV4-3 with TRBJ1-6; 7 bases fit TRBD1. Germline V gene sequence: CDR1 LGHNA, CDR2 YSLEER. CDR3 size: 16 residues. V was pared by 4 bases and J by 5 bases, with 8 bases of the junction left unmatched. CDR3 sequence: CASSRDRDRNNSPLHF. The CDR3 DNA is TGCGCCAGCAGCCGGGACCGGGACAGAAATAATTCACCCCTCCACTTT.

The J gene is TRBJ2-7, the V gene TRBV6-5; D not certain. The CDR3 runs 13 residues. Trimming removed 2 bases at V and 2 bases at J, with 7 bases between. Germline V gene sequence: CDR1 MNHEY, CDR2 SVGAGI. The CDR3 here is CASSYGLPYEQYF. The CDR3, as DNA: TGTGCCAGCAGTTACGGGCTCCCCTACGAGCAGTACTTC.

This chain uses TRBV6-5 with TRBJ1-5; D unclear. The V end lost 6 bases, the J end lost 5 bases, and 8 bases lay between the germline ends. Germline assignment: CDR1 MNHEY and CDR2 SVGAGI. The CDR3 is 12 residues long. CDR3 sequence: CASRREYQPQHF. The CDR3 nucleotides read TGTGCCAGCAGGAGGGAGTATCAGCCCCAGCATTTT.

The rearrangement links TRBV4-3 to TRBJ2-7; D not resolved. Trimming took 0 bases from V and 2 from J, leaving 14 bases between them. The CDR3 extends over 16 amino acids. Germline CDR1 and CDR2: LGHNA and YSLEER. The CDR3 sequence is CASSQDYTEATYEQYF. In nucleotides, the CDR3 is TGCGCCAGCAGCCAAGATTACACCGAGGCCACCTACGAGCAGTACTTC.

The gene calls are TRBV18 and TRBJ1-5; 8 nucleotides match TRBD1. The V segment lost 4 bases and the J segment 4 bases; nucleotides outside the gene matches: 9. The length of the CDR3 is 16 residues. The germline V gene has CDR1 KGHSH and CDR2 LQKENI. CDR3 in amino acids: CASSLTGGAGNQPQHF. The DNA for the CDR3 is TGTGCCAGCTCACTTACAGGGGGGGCAGGAAATCAGCCCCAGCATTTT. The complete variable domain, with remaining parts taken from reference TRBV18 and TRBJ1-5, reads NAGVMQNPRHLVRRRGQEARLRCSPMKGHSHVYWYRQLPEEGLKFMVYLQKENIIDESGMPKERFSAEFPKEGPSILRIQQVVRGDSAAYFCASSLTGGAGNQPQHFGDGTRLSIL.

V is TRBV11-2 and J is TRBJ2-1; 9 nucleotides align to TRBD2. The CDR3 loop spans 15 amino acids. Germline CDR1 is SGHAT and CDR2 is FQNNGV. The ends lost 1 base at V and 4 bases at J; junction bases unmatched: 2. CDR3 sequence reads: CASSLGAGGYNEQFF. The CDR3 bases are TGTGCCAGCAGCTTAGGGGCGGGGGGGTACAATGAGCAGTTCTTC.

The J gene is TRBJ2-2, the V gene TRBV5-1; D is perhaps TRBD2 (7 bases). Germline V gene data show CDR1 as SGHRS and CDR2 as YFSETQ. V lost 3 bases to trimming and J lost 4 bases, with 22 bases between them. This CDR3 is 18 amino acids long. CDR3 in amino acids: CASSSSRGGGGPTGELFF. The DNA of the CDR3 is TGCGCCAGCAGCTCCTCCCGAGGGGGGGGCGGACCCACCGGGGAGCTGTTTTTT. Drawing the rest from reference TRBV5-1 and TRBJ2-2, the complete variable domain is KAGVTQTPRYLIKTRGQQVTLSCSPISGHRSVSWYQQTPGQGLQFLFEYFSETQRNKGNFPGRFSGRQFSNSRSEMNVSTLELGDSALYLCASSSSRGGGGPTGELFFGEGSRLTVL.

CDR3 in DNA: TGTGCCAGCAGACCCCTACAGGGGATGGATCAGCCCCAGCATTTT. Translation: CASRPLQGMDQPQHF. The J gene is TRBJ1-5, the V gene TRBV28; 7 bases align to TRBD1. J was trimmed by 5 bases and V by 6 bases; bases with no gene match: 10. This CDR3 is 15 amino acids long. CDR1 is MDHEN, CDR2 SYDVKM, per germline.

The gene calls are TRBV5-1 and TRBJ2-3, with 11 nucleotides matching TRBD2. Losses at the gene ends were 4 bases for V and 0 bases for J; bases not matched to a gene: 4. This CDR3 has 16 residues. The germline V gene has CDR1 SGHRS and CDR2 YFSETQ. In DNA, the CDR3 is TGCGCCAGCAGCCAGGGGACTAGCGGTAGCACAGATACGCAGTATTTT. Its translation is CASSQGTSGSTDTQYF. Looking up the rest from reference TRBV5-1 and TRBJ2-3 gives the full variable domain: KAGVTQTPRYLIKTRGQQVTLSCSPISGHRSVSWYQQTPGQGLQFLFEYFSETQRNKGNFPGRFSGRQFSNSRSEMNVSTLELGDSALYLCASSQGTSGSTDTQYFGPGTRLTVL.

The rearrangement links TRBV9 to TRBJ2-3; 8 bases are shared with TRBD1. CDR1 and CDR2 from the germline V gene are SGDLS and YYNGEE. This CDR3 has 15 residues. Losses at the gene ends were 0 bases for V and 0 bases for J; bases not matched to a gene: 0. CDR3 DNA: TGTGCCAGCAGCGTAGGGACAGGGAGCACAGATACGCAGTATTTT. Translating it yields CASSVGTGSTDTQYF.